This T cell receptor (beta chain) was recorded in a study of cytomegalovirus exposure and HLA in healthy donors (dated by TCRdb to about 2017). Concerning the study at large: An earlier analysis of several hundred of the donors reported 250 to 300 Gb of sequence data and 100 million to 140 million unique TCR beta sequences from 190 million or so T cells. An early release covering some 640 HLA-typed donors comprised around 300 gigabases of sequencing data and around 85 million unique TCR sequences. Of the approximately 400 genotyped donors, roughly 76% were placed in the genetic ancestry cluster associated with self-reported Caucasian donors. The aim of the study was to test whether cataloging public T cell receptors could identify signatures of past pathogen exposure. Using immunosequencing, the study profiled T cell repertoires from about 610 subjects and related those repertoires to cytomegalovirus serostatus. Besides the first cohort of hundreds of subjects, a separate validation cohort made up of 120 different subjects was used. The study combined high-throughput TCR immunosequencing, statistical association of individual TCRs with disease status, and machine learning to predict cytomegalovirus infection status. In a later analysis, previously published TCR beta repertoires from about 670 donors were re-analyzed and high-resolution HLA genotyping was added so that TCR occurrence patterns could be studied. Rather than using new phenotypic data, the later analysis identified candidate immune exposures from TCR beta sequences and from how often those sequences occurred across donors. An earlier analysis of several hundred of the donors used high-throughput TCR beta sequencing to judge whether each TCR beta V gene segment behaved as functional or pseudogenic. Alongside the repertoire data, information on donor age, sex, ethnicity and CMV serostatus was compiled. A later genetic analysis took genome-wide SNP genotypes for about 65% of the 666 donors and used that subset as a discovery cohort. Every repertoire in the discovery cohort had been generated on one and the same sequencing platform. HLA typing included class I and class II loci at four-digit resolution. The number of donors typed differed by locus, with roughly 629-640 for A, B, C, DRB1 and DQB1, around 500 for DQA1, 600 to 610 for DPA1, and under 490 for DPB1. A handful of DR-DQ haplotypes were handled as single units for association and clustering because linkage in the cohort was strong. Among almost 400 genotyped donors of the cohort, an average of approximately 230,000 unique TCR beta nucleotide sequences were sequenced per donor, roughly 20% of them non-productive.

The cohort comprised several hundred healthy bone marrow donors. At the time of sampling, all cohort members were nominally healthy, though unrecorded immune exposures were likely present. The donor tested CMV seronegative, placing the donor among the roughly 350 seronegative members of the cohort. A peripheral blood sample was provided by each donor, and peripheral blood mononuclear cells were used for TCR beta sequencing. The Qiagen DNeasy Blood Extraction Kit was used to extract genomic DNA from the blood cell samples. The library came from the immunoSEQ multiplex PCR assay. For the multiplex PCR, a mixture combining 60 forward primers for TCR Vbeta segments and 13 reverse primers for TCR Jbeta segments was used. The CDR3 region of rearranged TCR beta genes was amplified from genomic DNA by a multiplex PCR assay. Amplified TCR beta libraries were sequenced as 87-base-pair reads on the Illumina HiSeq System. In the original analysis: A later analysis counted tens of millions of unique TCR beta chains across the 640 or so repertoires, and roughly 9.9 million of these chains were shared by at least two donors. A nearest-neighbor algorithm error-corrected the raw reads and collapsed the reads into unique sequences, merging closely related sequences to remove PCR and sequencing errors. CDR3 sequences were aligned to IMGT reference sequences to assign V, D and J gene segments. For a sequence to be retained, a match of at least six nucleotides to both a V gene segment and a J gene segment was required. A rearrangement counted as productive if the CDR3 had no stop codons and remained in frame with V and J, and every other rearrangement counted as non-productive. CDR3 was defined according to IMGT convention as the region running from the second conserved V-encoded cysteine to the conserved J-encoded phenylalanine. The earlier analysis of about 640 of the donors excluded any sequence lacking an unambiguous match to a single V gene segment. An earlier analysis of a few hundred of the donors called V segments functional above 56.7% productive rearrangements and segregating when the between-donor standard deviation exceeded 5%. A statistical classification framework was built for diagnosing cytomegalovirus status from the catalog of TCR beta chain sequences. V and J gene assignment, in a later analysis, came from comparing TCR nucleotide sequences with IMGT/GENE-DB human TR gene sequences. The TCRdist pipeline was used in a later analysis to assign CDR3 sequences and most-parsimonious VDJ recombination scenarios. In a later analysis, each TCR beta chain was defined by its CDR3 amino acid sequence together with its V-gene family, and reads lacking a unique V-gene family were excluded. A later analysis removed roughly 590 highly shared, low-generation-probability nucleotide sequences to deal with suspected cross-contamination and a sequencing artifact. For each public chain, a later analysis derived a clonal expansion index from normalized ranks of inferred template counts within each repertoire. In a later analysis, generation probabilities were computed with a VDJ recombination model fitted to out-of-frame rearrangements, and the resulting probabilities were checked against IGoR. Hypergeometric tests were used in a later analysis to score TCR-TCR, TCR-HLA and TCR-CMV co-occurrence, with a repertoire-size bias correction applied to the TCR pairs. In a later analysis, false discovery rates were estimated by permuting HLA or CMV assignments 20 times. A later analysis grouped co-occurring TCRs with DBSCAN, adding TCRdist sequence similarity when clustering within HLA-allele-positive subsets. Co-occurrence clustering excluded repertoires with fewer than 30,000 or more than 120,000 public chains, plus five with anomalous nucleotide sharing. TCRdb provides this immuneACCESS table in a form limited to in-frame rearrangements. Some clones are lacking; in checked studies, under half of them reflect an unresolved V gene, and why the rest are absent is not known. V and J calls and clone size are given by that table; D and trimming were obtained from the DNA. The sample records about 230,000 clones, roughly 73% of which are singletons. The biggest ten clones account for approximately 0.47% of the sample.

Study-wide conclusions, independent of this receptor: Correlated functional status among segregating V segments might be attributable to linkage disequilibrium, but an unknown experimental factor could not be ruled out. A few of the identified cytomegalovirus-associated TCR beta chains were confirmed in vitro to be specific for cytomegalovirus antigens. The presence/absence analyses assumed that sequencing depth was roughly uniform across donors, and that assumption may not be true. A cluster of highly shared sequence variants was judged likely to represent a technical artifact of the sequencing pipeline. It was suggested by the authors that the approach could potentially be generalized to other disease states and immunological phenotypes. About 17 rarely observed V segments, including chromosome 9 orphons, were excluded from the earlier analysis of some 590 of the donors because counts were too low. In a later analysis, the rate of TCR association differed among HLA loci, with DRB1 alleles having the most associated TCRs and HLA-C alleles having the fewest. A further reported finding was that TCR beta sequences accurately predicted the HLA-A and HLA-B alleles for most subjects in the first cohort. Most TCR sequences were observed very rarely across donors, whereas some public TCRs were present in many individuals. In an earlier analysis of 587 of the donors, most TCR beta V segments were observed in productive rearrangements about 87% or about 30% of the time, broadly matching IMGT annotations. Compared with equally common non-associated chains, HLA-associated TCR beta chains in a later analysis were more clonally expanded and had lower generation probabilities. A later genetic analysis reported fewer N-insertions in productive TCRs among donors in an Asian-associated ancestry cluster than the approximately 700-donor mean. Several of the top co-occurrence clusters appeared to be linked to parvovirus B19, influenza, CMV and Epstein-Barr virus, according to a later analysis. For the cohort, immune exposure information was limited to CMV serostatus. A later genetic analysis associated a missense DCLRE1C variant with V-gene and J-gene trimming of TCR beta chains, and an independent cohort replicated the association. When HLA alleles, especially DR and DQ, strongly co-occurred, attributing TCR associations to individual alleles was difficult. The 87-base-pair reads could not distinguish some IMGT-functional V segments, including TRBV6-2 and TRBV6-3, so those segments were excluded. Specific HLA alleles were associated with roughly 17,000 TCR beta sequences at a false discovery rate of 0.05 in a later analysis. Cytomegalovirus status was reported to be diagnosed by the classifier with high specificity and sensitivity in both the original and validation cohorts. This cohort had only TCR beta chains sequenced, and the lack of alpha or paired-chain data limited which features could be detected. Because HLA typing was unavailable for some donors at each locus, only the typed subset was used in association tests. The study gave a list of under 200 TCR beta chains associated with cytomegalovirus. In a later analysis, most CMV-associated TCR beta chains were found to appear HLA-restricted, with HLA associations seemingly driven largely by CMV exposure.

Clipping removes 0 bases from V and 2 bases from J, with 4 as the unmatched junction base count. The germline V gene provides CDR1 ENHRY and CDR2 SYGVKD. Inclusive of the bounding cysteine and phenylalanine, the CDR3 is 16 residues long. Solely the CDR3 DNA is kept, with 48 bases framed from the first base. As to this clone: Its antigen target is currently unknown. No base-level quality is on record; no much larger clone is a single base apart.

Sequencing was carried out using PBMCs. The chain is made from TRBV10-3 and TRBJ2-1; TRBD1 lines up with 7 middle nucleotides. This TCR derives from a boy aged 5-17 years in good health and CMV-seronegative. Read as DNA, the sequence is TGTGCCATCAGTGAGTCAAGGGACAGACCCTACAATGAGCAGTTCTTC. This yields the protein CAISESRDRPYNEQFF.